Following are 19 T cell receptor beta chains from one sample sequenced in a study of T cell repertoires in cytomegalovirus infection. A single record per CDR3 protein comes from TCRdb applying MiXCR to the reads. The repertoire holds approximately 990,000 distinct CDR3 sequences, around 32% seen once, with about 14% in the top ten. Antigens for these TCRs are unknown. The sequencing here drew on cultured CD8+ T cells from PBMCs, taken from culture after CMV antigen stimulation. These receptors came from a human donor in good health (CMV status not recorded). Some clones in this sample may be carry-over from other donors' samples.

The table lists this clonotype with a few counts. The rearrangement uses TRBV6-5 and TRBJ1-5; D remains ambiguous. The CDR3 contains 13 residues. The germline CDR1 and CDR2 sequences are MNHEY and SVGAGI. The V end was cut by 2 bases, the J end by 9 bases, with 11 bases between. CDR3 region: CASSYGPKGPQHF. The CDR3 bases are TGTGCCAGCAGTTACGGGCCCAAAGGGCCCCAGCATTTT.

The V and J genes are TRBV9 and TRBJ1-5; D uncertain. The CDR3 is 13 amino acids. Germline loops: CDR1 SGDLS, CDR2 YYNGEE. The V and J ends lost 5 bases and 10 bases respectively, with 16 bases between them. The CDR3 DNA is TGTGCCAGCAGTGCGGCGCCTGGAGGACCCCAGCATTTT. Its protein is CASSAAPGGPQHF.

The V gene is TRBV7-6, the J gene TRBJ2-1; 11 bases agree with TRBD2. The ends lost 5 bases at V and 10 bases at J; junction bases unmatched: 10. Germline-derived CDR1 and CDR2 are SGHVS and FNYEAQ. The CDR3 is 15 amino acids. The CDR3 is CASSLLAGGHPEQFF. CDR3 bases: TGTGCCAGCAGCCTTCTAGCGGGGGGTCACCCCGAGCAGTTCTTC.

This clonotype was seen more than once but under ten times. The chain links TRBV7-9 to TRBJ2-1, with TRBD1 identical over 9 bases. Per the germline V gene, CDR1 is SEHNR and CDR2 is FQNEAQ (reference sequence). The CDR3 extends over 14 amino acids. V shed 5 bases, J shed 7 bases, and the junction held 6 bases outside the gene matches. CDR3 DNA: TGTGCCAGCAGCGGTGACAGGGGGATTAATGAGCAGTTCTTC. Translating it yields CASSGDRGINEQFF.

The chain joins TRBV19 to TRBJ2-3; 7 bases are a match to TRBD1. Germline-derived CDR1 and CDR2 are LNHDA and SQIVND (reference sequence). The CDR3 is 16 residues long. The V segment lost 0 bases and the J segment 0 bases; nucleotides outside the gene matches: 3. CDR3: CASSIDQGDSTDTQYF. In DNA, the CDR3 is TGTGCCAGTAGTATAGATCAGGGGGATAGCACAGATACGCAGTATTTT.

This clonotype was seen only a few times. This chain connects TRBV7-3 to TRBJ2-2, with 10 bases aligning to TRBD2. CDR1 SGHTA and CDR2 FQGTGA come from the germline V gene. V shed 5 bases and J 6 bases; nucleotides not matched to a gene: 6. CDR3 length equals 15 residues. In nucleotides, the CDR3 is TGTGCCAGCAGCCATAGCGGGGGGCGGTCCGGGGAGCTGTTTTTT. It codes for CASSHSGGRSGELFF.

The rearrangement joins TRBV15 to TRBJ1-6; the D gene is possibly TRBD1 (5 bases). The length of the CDR3 is 15 residues. The V end was cut by 0 bases, the J end by 8 bases, with 11 bases between. Germline CDR1 LNHNV, CDR2 YYDKDF (reference sequence). CDR3 residues: CATSRDGGRDSPLHF. As DNA, the CDR3 is TGTGCCACCAGCAGAGATGGGGGAAGGGATTCACCCCTCCACTTT.

The V and J genes are TRBV6-6 and TRBJ1-5; maybe TRBD1 (5 bases). Trimming cost V 8 bases and J 2 bases, with 10 bases left between them. This CDR3 is 13 amino acids long. Germline V gives CDR1 MNHNY, CDR2 SVGAGI (reference sequence). The CDR3 loop reads CASLRGGNQPQHF. The CDR3 bases are TGTGCCAGCCTCCGAGGGGGCAATCAGCCCCAGCATTTT.

This clonotype was detected ten times or more. This chain joins TRBV7-9 and TRBJ2-5; D might be TRBD2 (6 bases). Trimming cost V 5 bases and J 5 bases, with 21 bases left between them. CDR1 is SEHNR and CDR2 is FQNEAQ in the germline V gene (reference sequence). This CDR3 contains 16 residues. CDR3 residues: CASSGGVGLGTETQYF. DNA for the CDR3: TGTGCCAGCAGCGGAGGAGTGGGACTGGGGACGGAGACCCAGTACTTC.

The chain combines TRBV27 with TRBJ2-7; D unclear. The length of the CDR3 is 13 residues. CDR1 is MNHEY, CDR2 SMNVEV, per germline (reference sequence). The germline V and J ends were trimmed by 5 bases and 5 bases, with 13 bases remaining between them. CDR3 amino acids: CASSIGLTDEQYF. DNA of the CDR3: TGTGCCAGCAGTATAGGCCTGACCGACGAGCAGTACTTC.

This clonotype was observed a handful of times. V gene TRBV7-3 combines with J gene TRBJ1-2; D is unresolved. CDR3 size: 15 residues. The V end was cut by 4 bases, the J end by 3 bases, with 15 bases between. Germline V gene data show CDR1 as SGHTA and CDR2 as FQGTGA. The CDR3 protein is CASSSPAGVHYGYTF. DNA for the CDR3: TGTGCCAGCAGCTCTCCTGCAGGCGTCCACTATGGCTACACCTTC.

This clonotype was picked up a small number of times. This rearrangement joins TRBV7-9 to TRBJ2-1, with 13 bases fitting TRBD2. V lost 8 bases, J lost 2 bases, and 6 bases stayed unmatched. Germline CDR1 and CDR2: SEHNR and FQNEAQ (reference sequence). This CDR3 is built from 16 residues. CDR3 loop: CASPTSGGYTYNEQFF. In DNA form, the CDR3 reads TGTGCCAGCCCGACTAGCGGGGGGTATACCTACAATGAGCAGTTCTTC. The full variable domain, completed using reference TRBV7-9 and TRBJ2-1, is DTGVSQNPRHKITKRGQNVTFRCDPISEHNRLYWYRQTLGQGPEFLTYFQNEAQLEKSRLLSDRFSAERPKGSFSTLEIQRTEQGDSAMYLCASPTSGGYTYNEQFFGPGTRLTVL.

This chain connects TRBV11-3 to TRBJ2-3, with 9 positions matching TRBD1. Trimming took 4 bases from V and 4 from J; bases not matched to a gene: 9. The CDR3 covers 16 residues. CDR1 and CDR2 from the germline V gene are SGHNT and YENEEA. CDR3 region: CASSSPRDRVSDTQYF. The CDR3 bases are TGTGCCAGCAGCTCCCCCCGGGACAGGGTTTCAGATACGCAGTATTTT. Using reference TRBV11-3 and TRBJ2-3 for the parts outside the CDR3, the full variable domain is EAGVVQSPRYKIIEKKQPVAFWCNPISGHNTLYWYLQNLGQGPELLIRYENEEAVDDSQLPKDRFSAERLKGVDSTLKIQPAELGDSAVYLCASSSPRDRVSDTQYFGPGTRLTVL.

CDR3: CASSLRSGGMDSPLHF. CDR3 in DNA: TGTGCCAGCAGTTTACGTTCGGGGGGGATGGATTCACCCCTCCACTTT. The chain links TRBV27 to TRBJ1-6; D is perhaps TRBD1 (5 bases). The CDR3 has 16 amino acids. Deletions cut 2 bases from V and 8 bases from J, with 16 bases between. Germline V CDR1 and CDR2: MNHEY, SMNVEV (reference sequence).

The chain joins TRBV2 to TRBJ1-3; a possible D gene is TRBD1 (5 bases). The germline V gene encodes CDR1 SNHLY and CDR2 FYNNEI. The CDR3 has 16 residues. The V end was cut by 2 bases, the J end by 0 bases, with 11 bases between. The DNA of the CDR3 is TGTGCCAGCAGTGAATATATGGGGGGCTCTGGAAACACCATATATTTT. Its protein is CASSEYMGGSGNTIYF.

The DNA for the CDR3 is TGTGCCAGCAGCCCCGGGACAGGGGGCGCGAGTAATGAAAAACTGTTTTTT. Translated, it gives CASSPGTGGASNEKLFF. The chain has TRBV7-6 and TRBJ1-4, with 12 bases that match TRBD1. The CDR3 has 17 residues. V shed 5 bases, J shed 4 bases, and the junction held 8 bases outside the gene matches. Germline V CDR1 and CDR2: SGHVS, FNYEAQ.

The chain combines TRBV6-5 with TRBJ2-1; 11 bases match TRBD2. The CDR3 spans 18 residues. Germline assignment: CDR1 MNHEY and CDR2 SVGAGI. Trimming removed 11 bases from V and 5 bases from J; junction bases left unmatched: 20. The CDR3 coding sequence is TGTGCCTCCCGTCAAGGTAGCGGGGGGGCCGAAATCAACAATGAGCAGTTCTTC. Its protein is CASRQGSGGAEINNEQFF.

This clonotype was recorded at least ten times. The J gene is TRBJ2-7, the V gene TRBV12-3 or TRBV12-4; D is perhaps TRBD1 (5 bases). This CDR3 has 12 amino acids. Trimming took off 4 bases at V and 5 bases at J, with 9 bases between the two ends. The CDR3 loop reads CASSSGANEQYV. CDR3 DNA: TGTGCCAGCAGTTCTGGGGCAAACGAGCAGTACGTC.

The chain recombines TRBV27 with TRBJ1-2; a weak D match, TRBD1 (6 bases). Trimming took 4 bases from V and 3 from J, leaving 18 bases between them. The CDR3 totals 16 residues. Germline assignment: CDR1 MNHEY and CDR2 SMNVEV (reference sequence). The CDR3 DNA reads as TGTGCCAGCAGTTCCCGTCGGGGGGCCAGCGACTATGGCTACACCTTC. It translates to CASSSRRGASDYGYTF.